Listed below are T cell receptor beta chains from one sample, sequenced in a study of blood T cell repertoires in COVID-19. TCRdb keeps only in-frame clones here, not all; method: immunoSEQ multiplex PCR. The sample lists about 250,000 clones; around 89% were seen once. Sequencing was carried out using peripheral blood. The source of these receptors is a woman aged 30 to 39 with COVID-19, enrolled during active disease. The CDR3 runs from the conserved cysteine through the conserved F or W. D genes are given only for firm matches. Part of the rows lack a size; the others show once, few, many or a class for expanded clones.

clone size,J gene,V gene,D gene,CDR3 protein,CDR3 DNA
-,TRBJ2-2,TRBV18,-,CASPVGTSTDTGELFF,TGTGCCAGCCCCGTTGGCACCTCTACAGACACCGGGGAGCTGTTTTTT
-,TRBJ2-3,TRBV6-1,-,CASSESTGDTDTQYF,TGTGCCAGCAGTGAATCGACAGGCGACACAGATACGCAGTATTTT
-,TRBJ1-3,TRBV3-1/TRBV3-2,-,CASSQDAGVRTAYF,TGTGCCAGCAGCCAAGATGCAGGGGTCCGAACGGCGTATTTT
-,TRBJ1-2,TRBV7-9,TRBD1,CASSRDSFYGYTF,TGTGCCAGCAGCCGGGACAGCTTCTATGGCTACACCTTC
-,TRBJ1-2,TRBV28,-,CASSFLRTAGGYTF,TGTGCCAGCAGTTTTTTAAGGACAGCTGGCGGCTACACCTTC
few,TRBJ1-1,TRBV10-3,-,CAISESHFMNTEAFF,TGTGCCATCAGTGAGTCTCACTTTATGAACACTGAAGCTTTCTTT
-,TRBJ2-5,TRBV27,TRBD1,CASSFTGQGAGETQYF,TGTGCCAGCAGTTTTACGGGACAGGGGGCGGGGGAGACCCAGTACTTC
-,TRBJ2-1,TRBV27,TRBD1,CASSLWTGDEQFF,TGTGCCAGCAGTTTATGGACAGGGGACGAGCAGTTCTTC
-,TRBJ2-2,TRBV14,-,CASSQFRTGELFF,TGTGCCAGCAGCCAATTTAGAACCGGGGAGCTGTTTTTT
-,TRBJ2-3,TRBV10-3,TRBD2,CAISILAGGADTQYF,TGTGCCATCAGCATACTAGCGGGAGGTGCAGATACGCAGTATTTT
-,TRBJ2-1,TRBV5-5,TRBD1,CASSESRTGKFF,TGTGCCAGCAGCGAGAGCCGGACAGGGAAGTTCTTC
-,TRBJ2-3,TRBV27,TRBD2,CASSPSAGVVADTQYF,TGTGCCAGCAGTCCCTCAGCGGGAGTTGTAGCAGATACGCAGTATTTT
-,TRBJ1-3,TRBV5-6,-,CASSGGQRSGNTIYF,TGTGCCAGCAGCGGTGGACAGCGCTCTGGAAACACCATATATTTT
-,TRBJ2-3,TRBV24-1,-,CATSDLLGSGTDTQYF,TGTGCCACCAGTGATTTGCTCGGTTCCGGCACAGATACGCAGTATTTT
-,TRBJ1-1,TRBV30,-,CATDTEAFF,TGTGCCACCGACACCGAAGCTTTCTTT
-,TRBJ1-2,TRBV6-6,TRBD1,CASSYSTATGTGGYTF,TGTGCCAGCAGTTACTCAACGGCGACCGGGACAGGGGGATACACCTTC
-,TRBJ2-2,TRBV11-3,TRBD1,CASSLLSRDRGNTGELFF,TGTGCCAGCAGCCTTCTCTCCCGGGACAGGGGGAACACCGGGGAGCTGTTTTTT
-,TRBJ1-4,TRBV7-9,-,CASSPPGEKLFF,TGTGCCAGCAGCCCGCCGGGGGAAAAACTGTTTTTT
-,TRBJ1-2,TRBV6-2/TRBV6-3,-,CASSYSGETNYGYTF,TGTGCCAGCAGTTACTCGGGTGAGACAAACTATGGCTACACCTTC
-,TRBJ1-1,TRBV19,TRBD1,CASSIQDRGTEAFF,TGTGCCAGTAGTATCCAGGACAGGGGCACTGAAGCTTTCTTT
-,TRBJ2-1,TRBV24-1,-,CATSDFRQGPGLYNEQFF,TGTGCCACCAGTGATTTTCGCCAGGGGCCGGGCCTCTACAATGAGCAGTTCTTC
-,TRBJ1-5,TRBV19,-,CASSLRGHLSNQPQHF,TGTGCCAGTAGCCTCCGAGGACACCTTAGCAATCAGCCCCAGCATTTT
-,TRBJ2-2,TRBV6-2/TRBV6-3,TRBD2,CASSYLSAGGGTGELFF,TGTGCCAGCAGTTACCTTTCAGCGGGAGGGGGAACCGGGGAGCTGTTTTTT
-,TRBJ1-4,TRBV12-3/TRBV12-4,-,CASSGQLNEKLFF,TGTGCCAGCAGTGGGCAGCTTAATGAAAAACTGTTTTTT
-,TRBJ1-2,TRBV27,-,CASSPSWTGDGYTF,TGTGCCAGCAGCCCTTCTTGGACTGGGGATGGCTACACCTTC
-,TRBJ2-1,TRBV5-1,TRBD2,CASSLGLAGYNEQFF,TGCGCCAGCAGCTTGGGACTAGCGGGCTACAATGAGCAGTTCTTC
-,TRBJ2-1,TRBV13,TRBD2,CASSLGLADSYNEQFF,TGTGCCAGCAGCTTAGGCCTAGCGGACTCCTACAATGAGCAGTTCTTC
-,TRBJ2-1,TRBV10-3,TRBD2,CAISIGGLAGVYEQFF,TGTGCCATCAGTATAGGGGGACTAGCGGGGGTCTATGAGCAGTTCTTC
-,TRBJ2-5,TRBV4-2,TRBD2,CASSPRLPELAGGPFDLGEETQYF,TGTGCCAGCAGCCCGAGGTTACCCGAACTAGCGGGAGGGCCCTTTGATTTGGGTGAAGAGACCCAGTACTTC
-,TRBJ2-1,TRBV24-1,TRBD2,CATSDAGLAENNEQFF,TGTGCCACCAGTGATGCGGGACTAGCGGAAAACAATGAGCAGTTCTTC
-,TRBJ1-4,TRBV27,-,CASSLKQTATNEKLFF,TGTGCCAGCAGTTTAAAACAGACCGCAACTAATGAAAAACTGTTTTTT
few,TRBJ1-5,TRBV2,TRBD1,CASETGQGASQPQHF,TGTGCCAGCGAGACAGGACAGGGGGCAAGTCAGCCCCAGCATTTT
once,TRBJ2-3,TRBV29-1,-,CSVEDLRGIRDTQYF,TGCAGCGTTGAAGATCTTCGAGGGATTCGAGATACGCAGTATTTT
-,TRBJ1-5,TRBV27,-,CASSTSRSSNQPQHF,TGTGCCAGCAGTACCTCACGGAGTAGCAATCAGCCCCAGCATTTT
-,TRBJ1-5,TRBV6-5,TRBD1,CASSYSGTGNQPQHF,TGTGCCAGCAGTTACTCAGGGACAGGCAATCAGCCCCAGCATTTT
-,TRBJ1-3,TRBV9,-,CASSVESGVSGNTIYF,TGTGCCAGCAGCGTAGAGTCAGGGGTTTCTGGAAACACCATATATTTT
-,TRBJ1-2,TRBV4-3,-,CASSEQVGANYGYTF,TGCGCCAGCAGCGAACAGGTTGGGGCTAACTATGGCTACACCTTC
-,TRBJ1-3,TRBV7-9,TRBD1,CASSPRDRGIYF,TGTGCCAGCAGCCCAAGGGACAGGGGAATATATTTT
-,TRBJ1-6,TRBV6-2/TRBV6-3,-,CASSYDAGASYNSPLHF,TGTGCCAGCAGTTACGACGCGGGGGCATCCTATAATTCACCCCTCCACTTT
-,TRBJ1-2,TRBV18,-,CASSPRAGADGYTF,TGTGCCAGCTCACCTCGGGCAGGGGCTGATGGCTACACCTTC
-,TRBJ2-5,TRBV25-1,-,CASSESPVAETQYF,TGTGCCAGCAGTGAATCCCCGGTAGCGGAGACCCAGTACTTC
-,TRBJ1-1,TRBV12-3/TRBV12-4,-,CASSTGFHTEAFF,TGTGCCAGCAGTACAGGGTTTCACACTGAAGCTTTCTTT
once,TRBJ2-1,TRBV28,TRBD1,CASSITGTATYNEQFF,TGTGCCAGCAGCATAACCGGGACAGCAACCTACAATGAGCAGTTCTTC
-,TRBJ1-2,TRBV7-9,-,CASSLQGRSNYGYTF,TGTGCCAGCAGCTTACAGGGCAGATCTAACTATGGCTACACCTTC
-,TRBJ2-7,TRBV6-2/TRBV6-3,-,CASSDHSGQRKYEQYF,TGTGCCAGCAGTGACCACAGCGGCCAGAGGAAATACGAGCAGTACTTC
-,TRBJ1-2,TRBV7-8,TRBD1,CASSLAQGGNYGYTF,TGTGCCAGCAGCTTAGCACAGGGGGGCAACTATGGCTACACCTTC
-,TRBJ1-3,TRBV18,-,CASSRAGDHSGNTIYF,TGTGCCAGCTCACGGGCAGGGGACCACTCTGGAAACACCATATATTTT
-,TRBJ2-1,TRBV20-1,TRBD2,CSASSGVYNEQFF,TGCAGTGCCAGTAGCGGGGTTTACAATGAGCAGTTCTTC
-,TRBJ2-2,TRBV5-5,-,CASSLRNTGELFF,TGTGCCAGCAGCTTGCGGAACACCGGGGAGCTGTTTTTT
-,TRBJ2-1,TRBV10-3,TRBD2,CAISAADGLGEADEQFF,TGTGCCATCAGTGCAGCGGACGGACTAGGGGAGGCGGATGAGCAGTTCTTC
-,TRBJ1-1,TRBV29-1,-,CSVVGVVAFF,TGCAGCGTTGTCGGGGTTGTAGCTTTCTTT
-,TRBJ1-2,TRBV6-5,TRBD1,CASRPGQGNYGYTF,TGTGCCAGCAGACCTGGACAGGGGAACTATGGCTACACCTTC
-,TRBJ1-3,TRBV3-1/TRBV3-2,TRBD1,CASSQGTGLSNTIYF,TGTGCCAGCAGCCAAGGGACAGGGCTCTCAAACACCATATATTTT
once,TRBJ2-1,TRBV10-3,TRBD2,CATLGTSGAYNEQFF,TGTGCCACCCTGGGGACTAGCGGGGCTTACAATGAGCAGTTCTTC
-,TRBJ1-2,TRBV6-5,-,CASSYGGGLRGYTF,TGTGCCAGCAGTTACGGGGGCGGCCTACGGGGCTACACCTTC
once,TRBJ1-4,TRBV6-5,-,CASRGTGNEKLFF,TGTGCCAGCAGGGGGACTGGGAATGAAAAACTGTTTTTT
-,TRBJ2-7,TRBV7-9,TRBD1,CASSRTGDLLEQYF,TGTGCCAGCAGCCGGACAGGGGATCTCCTCGAGCAGTACTTC